The rows below give T cell receptor beta chains drawn from one sample of a study of blood T cell repertoires in COVID-19. This table comes from immunoSEQ multiplex PCR, and its TCRdb copy is limited to in-frame clones, with some not included. This table has 130,000 or so clones, 60% to 80% appearing once. The sample was peripheral blood. The origin of the receptors is a human donor in a cohort sampled during active COVID-19. The conserved cysteine and the conserved F or W are not part of the CDR3 here.

J: TRBJ2-7
V: TRBV5-6
CDR3: ASSSPDRGPYEQY

J: TRBJ1-5
V: TRBV6-6
CDR3: ASSPGGLQPQH

J: TRBJ1-4
V: TRBV25-1
CDR3: ASSEGTGLEKLF

J: TRBJ2-7
V: TRBV7-9
CDR3: ASSLAAGLTYEQY

J: TRBJ1-1
V: TRBV4-1
CDR3: ASARTEGLGAF

J: TRBJ1-1
V: TRBV12-3/TRBV12-4
CDR3: ASYETGDTEAF

J: TRBJ1-5
V: TRBV5-1
CDR3: ASSLAAGDQPQH

J: TRBJ2-7
V: TRBV14
CDR3: ASSQAISYEQY

J: TRBJ2-7
V: TRBV27
CDR3: ASTPGGEASYEQY

J: TRBJ1-2
V: TRBV10-3
CDR3: AISLTGLDGYT

J: TRBJ2-1
V: TRBV24-1
CDR3: ATSDKLRVAGTGSYNEQF

J: TRBJ1-1
V: TRBV5-1
CDR3: ASSWDLNTEAF

J: TRBJ1-5
V: TRBV27
CDR3: ASSPDWNSNQPQH

J: TRBJ1-1
V: TRBV18
CDR3: ASSPPTGGNTEAF

J: TRBJ2-1
V: TRBV28
CDR3: ASSLISLAEGGEQF

J: TRBJ1-1
V: TRBV7-9
CDR3: ASSQWDRETEAF

J: TRBJ1-5
V: TRBV15
CDR3: ATSRDGRETVNQPQH

J: TRBJ2-7
V: TRBV19
CDR3: ACATGGSPSAYEQY

J: TRBJ2-3
V: TRBV10-2
CDR3: ASEGGDVWTQY

J: TRBJ2-7
V: TRBV27
CDR3: ASNRGGGEQY

J: TRBJ2-7
V: TRBV6-5
CDR3: ASRRTGVSSYEQY

J: TRBJ2-2
V: TRBV5-5
CDR3: ASSLDAGFTGELF

J: TRBJ2-6
V: TRBV6-1
CDR3: ASSELLDGQGNSGANVLT

J: TRBJ2-1
V: TRBV3-1/TRBV3-2
CDR3: ASSQERRGRNEQF

J: TRBJ2-1
V: TRBV5-6
CDR3: ASRPPGQGTYNEQF

J: TRBJ1-1
V: TRBV3-1/TRBV3-2
CDR3: ASSPKGATGEAF

J: TRBJ2-6
V: TRBV27
CDR3: ASRDRGHPANVLT

J: TRBJ1-1
V: TRBV7-9
CDR3: ASSLGGTGMNTEAF

J: TRBJ1-5
V: TRBV6-2/TRBV6-3
CDR3: ASSYSAGGNPH

J: TRBJ2-7
V: TRBV27
CDR3: ASSPIGGGGSYEQY

J: TRBJ1-1
V: TRBV6-5
CDR3: ASILNTEAF

J: TRBJ1-1
V: TRBV11-3
CDR3: ASISPDGENTEAF

J: TRBJ2-5
V: TRBV5-4
CDR3: ASSAYQETQY

J: TRBJ1-3
V: TRBV10-3
CDR3: AISLTGLSGNTIY

J: TRBJ2-1
V: TRBV28
CDR3: ASSRSSGSSYNEQF

J: TRBJ2-7
V: TRBV7-2
CDR3: ASSLEAGVYEQY

J: TRBJ2-5
V: TRBV28
CDR3: ASSSLQETQY

J: TRBJ1-1
V: TRBV5-6
CDR3: ASRDGPGLQDTEAF

J: TRBJ1-5
V: TRBV12-5
CDR3: ASGFSTGNQPQH

J: TRBJ2-7
V: TRBV3-1/TRBV3-2
CDR3: ASTESGSTYEQY

J: TRBJ1-5
V: TRBV7-9
CDR3: ASSLDKTGGRGNQPQH

J: TRBJ1-2
V: TRBV6-2/TRBV6-3
CDR3: ASSPRGHHYGYT